Below are 30 T cell receptor beta chains sequenced from a single sample in a study of cytomegalovirus exposure and HLA in healthy donors. Primers included in the PCR were 60 Vbeta and 13 Jbeta primers. The data were produced by immunoSEQ multiplex PCR, yet TCRdb's version contains in-frame clones alone and is incomplete. The table has tens of thousands of clones, about 82% seen once. Sequenced sample: PBMCs. The receptors come from a woman aged 25 to 39 in good health and CMV-seronegative.

The CDR3 region has the DNA TGTGCCAGCAGCTTTTGGCGAGACGGAGGCGGTGAAAAACTGTTTTTT. It is translated as CASSFWRDGGGEKLFF. The chain has TRBV13 and TRBJ1-4; D not certain. Trimming removed 3 bases at V and 7 bases at J, with 18 bases between. The V gene's germline CDR1 is PRHDT and CDR2 FYEKMQ (reference sequence). This CDR3 is 16 amino acids long.

This clone has a single count. The genes are TRBV2 and TRBJ2-3, with D possibly being TRBD2 (6 bases). Germline loops: CDR1 SNHLY, CDR2 FYNNEI. The CDR3 is 12 amino acids. Trimming stripped 8 bases from V and 7 bases from J, with 13 bases between. The CDR3 DNA is TGTGCCAGCGGCGGAGGGGCCAATACGCAGTATTTT. Residues: CASGGGANTQYF. Based on the CDR3 plus reference TRBV2 and TRBJ2-3, the full variable domain is EPEVTQTPSHQVTQMGQEVILRCVPISNHLYFYWYRQILGQKVEFLVSFYNNEISEKSEIFDDQFSVERPDGSNFTLKIRSTKLEDSAMYFCASGGGANTQYFGPGTRLTVL.

This clone was counted once. The V gene is TRBV19, the J gene TRBJ1-6, with 7 bases fitting TRBD1. Per germline, CDR1 LNHDA and CDR2 SQIVND (reference sequence). V shed 2 bases, J shed 7 bases, and the junction held 5 bases outside the gene matches. The CDR3 has 15 amino acids. The CDR3 DNA reads TGTGCCAGTAGTATAACAGGGGTCGGGAATTCACCCCTCCACTTT. It translates to CASSITGVGNSPLHF.

The CDR3 sequence: CASSQDTGSSGNTIYF. The CDR3 DNA follows: TGCGCCAGCAGCCAAGACACAGGGTCTTCTGGAAACACCATATATTTT. The V gene is TRBV4-3, the J gene TRBJ1-3; D might be TRBD1 (6 bases). This CDR3 is built from 16 residues. Trimming took 0 bases from V and 1 from J, leaving 10 bases between them. Germline-derived CDR1 and CDR2 are LGHNA and YSLEER.

V and J are TRBV5-1 and TRBJ2-1; 10 bases fit TRBD2. J lost 8 bases, V lost 0 bases, and 8 bases had no gene match. Germline CDR1 reads SGHRS; CDR2 reads YFSETQ. The CDR3 has 16 amino acids. The CDR3 protein is CASSLAGAGGRHEQFF. The DNA for the CDR3 is TGCGCCAGCAGCTTGGCCGGAGCGGGGGGGCGTCATGAGCAGTTCTTC.

This chain links TRBV15 with TRBJ1-2; D is undetermined. The CDR3 covers 12 residues. Trimming left V 0 bases short and J 4 bases short, with 3 bases between. Germline-derived CDR1 and CDR2 are LNHNV and YYDKDF (reference sequence). The CDR3 bases are TGTGCCACCAGCAGAGACAGCTATGGCTACACCTTC. Protein sequence: CATSRDSYGYTF.

The V gene is TRBV4-3, the J gene TRBJ1-1, with TRBD1 matching over 12 bases. Germline V CDR1 and CDR2: LGHNA, YSLEER. The CDR3 length is 17 residues. J was trimmed by 1 base and V by 5 bases; bases with no gene match: 8. CDR3 amino acids: CASSSRDRGLRNTEAFF. CDR3 DNA: TGCGCCAGCAGCTCCCGGGACAGGGGGCTCCGGAACACTGAAGCTTTCTTT.

The rearrangement joins TRBV27 to TRBJ1-5; 7 nucleotides match TRBD1. The CDR3 contains 15 residues. Per the germline V gene, CDR1 is MNHEY and CDR2 is SMNVEV (reference sequence). V shed 5 bases, J shed 1 base, and the junction held 5 bases outside the gene matches. The CDR3 DNA reads as TGTGCCAGCAGTACCCTCAGGGGGAGCAATCAGCCCCAGCATTTT. It specifies CASSTLRGSNQPQHF.

The chain couples TRBV4-3 to TRBJ2-1, with 7 bases lining up with TRBD2. Trimming at V came to 0 bases and at J to 7 bases, leaving 12 bases not matched to a gene. Germline CDR1 LGHNA, CDR2 YSLEER. The CDR3 consists of 17 residues. CDR3 region: CASSQDKSPGGINEQFF. The CDR3 DNA reads TGCGCCAGCAGCCAAGATAAATCGCCGGGAGGAATAAATGAGCAGTTCTTC.

The chain recombines TRBV4-3 with TRBJ1-5; 7 bases fit TRBD1. The CDR3 loop spans 18 amino acids. Germline V gene data show CDR1 as LGHNA and CDR2 as YSLEER. After removal of 0 bases from V and 1 base from J, the junction contained 9 bases not matched to a gene. CDR3 protein: CASSQDLKPGGSNQPQHF. As DNA, the CDR3 is TGCGCCAGCAGCCAAGACTTAAAGCCAGGGGGAAGCAATCAGCCCCAGCATTTT.

The chain is built from TRBV2 and TRBJ1-1; 8 bases match TRBD1. The germline V gene encodes CDR1 SNHLY and CDR2 FYNNEI. This CDR3 spans 18 amino acids. With V trimmed by 6 bases and J by 4 bases, 19 bases remained unmatched. The CDR3 loop reads CASSQPGQGGPYPTEAFF. The CDR3 DNA is TGTGCCAGCAGCCAACCCGGACAGGGCGGCCCCTATCCCACTGAAGCTTTCTTT.

The CDR3 loop reads CATSRESPGQFGSPLHF. For the CDR3, the DNA is TGTGCCACCAGCAGAGAGAGCCCCGGACAGTTCGGTTCACCCCTCCACTTT. This chain connects TRBV15 to TRBJ1-6, with D maybe TRBD1 (6 bases). Germline V gives CDR1 LNHNV, CDR2 YYDKDF (reference sequence). The CDR3 covers 17 residues. The germline V and J ends were trimmed by 0 bases and 9 bases, with 18 bases remaining between them.

The chain combines TRBV11-2 with TRBJ2-5; possible D gene TRBD2, 6 bases. The CDR3 sequence is 14 residues long. Germline CDR1 and CDR2: SGHAT and FQNNGV. V was cut by 1 base and J by 1 base, with 7 bases left in between. DNA for the CDR3: TGTGCCAGCAGCTTAGGCGGGGTCCAAGAGACCCAGTACTTC. Translating gives CASSLGGVQETQYF.

The V call is TRBV6-6, the J call TRBJ1-1; 11 nucleotides line up with TRBD1. The CDR3 totals 15 residues. Germline V CDR1 and CDR2: MNHNY, SVGAGI (reference sequence). With 0 bases clipped from V and 4 bases from J, the junction kept 1 base outside the gene matches. This chain's CDR3 is CASSYSGTGGTEAFF. The CDR3 nucleotides are TGTGCCAGCAGTTACTCTGGGACAGGGGGCACTGAAGCTTTCTTT.

The chain links TRBV10-1 to TRBJ2-7; TRBD2 matches 10 bases. Trimming cost V 4 bases and J 5 bases; bases outside gene matches: 5. The CDR3 has 14 amino acids. The germline V gene encodes CDR1 WNHNN and CDR2 SYGVQD (reference sequence). CDR3 nucleotides: TGCGCCAGCAGTGGACCTAGCGGGGGCAACGAGCAGTACTTC. Protein: CASSGPSGGNEQYF.

The rearrangement joins TRBV6-5 to TRBJ1-1, with TRBD1 matching over 9 bases. Per the germline V gene, CDR1 is MNHEY and CDR2 is SVGAGI. The CDR3 has 14 amino acids. The V gene end was trimmed by 6 bases and the J gene end by 3 bases; junction bases not matched to a gene: 5. The CDR3 region is CASRTGQGYTEAFF. The DNA for the CDR3 is TGTGCCAGCAGAACGGGACAGGGCTACACTGAAGCTTTCTTT.

This clone was seen more than once but under ten times. This chain connects TRBV7-9 to TRBJ2-1, with 9 nucleotides matching TRBD1. From germline, CDR1 is SEHNR and CDR2 FQNEAQ (reference sequence). The CDR3 contains 16 residues. The junction had 8 bases not matched to a gene; V was cut back by 3 bases and J by 5 bases. Here the CDR3 DNA reads TGTGCCAGCAGCTTGATCCCGGGACAGGGAGACAATGAGCAGTTCTTC. It specifies CASSLIPGQGDNEQFF.

This chain joins TRBV9 and TRBJ2-3; tentative D call: TRBD1 (6 bases). The V end lost 4 bases, the J end lost 8 bases, and 17 bases lay between the germline ends. The CDR3 runs to 14 residues. Germline values: CDR1 SGDLS, CDR2 YYNGEE. The CDR3 region has the DNA TGTGCCAGCAGCCCGAGTTCGACAGGAGGTACGCAGTATTTT. Translation gives CASSPSSTGGTQYF.

The chain has TRBV7-2 and TRBJ2-1; TRBD2 agrees at 12 bases. The CDR3 is made up of 16 amino acids. In germline, CDR1 is SGHTA, CDR2 FQGNSA. V gave up 1 base and J gave up 7 bases; unmatched junction bases: 5. CDR3 loop: CASSLVGTSGYNEQFF. CDR3 sequence (DNA): TGTGCCAGCAGCTTAGTTGGGACTAGCGGGTATAATGAGCAGTTCTTC.

The chain uses TRBV18 and TRBJ1-1; perhaps TRBD1 as D (6 bases). This CDR3 contains 13 residues. CDR1 is KGHSH and CDR2 is LQKENI in the germline V gene. Trimming removed 2 bases at V and 6 bases at J, with 10 bases between. DNA for the CDR3: TGTGCCAGCTCACCAGAATACAGGGCTGAAGCTTTCTTT. As protein: CASSPEYRAEAFF.

This clone was found once. CDR3 residues: CASSQSGSPLSKNIQYF. CDR3 DNA sequence: TGCGCCAGCAGCCAATCAGGGTCCCCACTATCCAAAAACATTCAGTACTTC. The chain employs TRBV4-1 and TRBJ2-4; D is perhaps TRBD1 (5 bases). Germline V gene lookup returns CDR1 MGHRA and CDR2 YSYEKL. This CDR3 has 17 amino acids. Trimming stripped 2 bases from V and 2 bases from J, with 16 bases between.

V and J are TRBV27 and TRBJ1-2; 9 bases are shared with TRBD1. Germline lookup yields CDR1 MNHEY and CDR2 SMNVEV (reference sequence). The CDR3 is 15 residues long. The V segment lost 3 bases and the J segment 4 bases; nucleotides outside the gene matches: 6. CDR3 DNA sequence: TGTGCCAGCAGTTTCTCGAGGACAGGGGCCTATGGCTACACCTTC. It specifies CASSFSRTGAYGYTF.

The V and J genes are TRBV7-6 and TRBJ2-3; no firm D call. Germline CDR1 reads SGHVS; CDR2 reads FNYEAQ. Trimming removed 2 bases from V and 3 bases from J, with 15 bases in between. The CDR3 contains 16 residues. The CDR3, as DNA: TGTGCCAGCAGCTTAAGCATGACCAGAGGTACAGATACGCAGTATTTT. Translating it yields CASSLSMTRGTDTQYF.

This clone was seen more than once but under ten times. The rearrangement links TRBV5-1 to TRBJ1-2, with a weak D call TRBD1 (6 bases). Germline values: CDR1 SGHRS, CDR2 YFSETQ. This CDR3 has 15 residues. V lost 3 bases and J 0 bases, leaving 12 bases between the germline ends. The CDR3 DNA follows: TGCGCCAGCAGCTGGGGGACATATTCTAACTATGGCTACACCTTC. This gives the protein CASSWGTYSNYGYTF. Using reference TRBV5-1 and TRBJ1-2 for the parts outside the CDR3, the full variable domain is KAGVTQTPRYLIKTRGQQVTLSCSPISGHRSVSWYQQTPGQGLQFLFEYFSETQRNKGNFPGRFSGRQFSNSRSEMNVSTLELGDSALYLCASSWGTYSNYGYTFGSGTRLTVV.

V usage is TRBV19 and J usage is TRBJ1-5; 7 nucleotides line up with TRBD1. The germline gives CDR1 LNHDA, CDR2 SQIVND (reference sequence). With V trimmed by 7 bases and J by 7 bases, 13 bases remained unmatched. The CDR3 totals 15 residues. The CDR3 region has the DNA TGTGCCAGTACCATGGCCGAGGGGGCCCACCAGCCCCAGCATTTT. Its protein is CASTMAEGAHQPQHF.

The gene calls are TRBV11-2 and TRBJ1-1; D is ambiguous. The CDR3 sequence is 15 residues long. The V and J ends lost 5 bases and 2 bases respectively, with 15 bases between them. The germline gives CDR1 SGHAT, CDR2 FQNNGV. CDR3 DNA: TGTGCCAGCAGCGACATTAGGATTTCAAACACTGAAGCTTTCTTT. Encoded protein: CASSDIRISNTEAFF.

This chain links TRBV11-2 with TRBJ2-5; D unresolved. Germline V gene lookup returns CDR1 SGHAT and CDR2 FQNNGV. The V end lost 4 bases, the J end lost 1 base, and 4 bases lay between the germline ends. This CDR3 region has 12 residues. As DNA, the CDR3 is TGTGCCAGCAGCTCCCTCCAAGAGACCCAGTACTTC. Translating gives CASSSLQETQYF. The variable domain in full, with the rest retrieved from reference TRBV11-2 and TRBJ2-5, is EAGVAQSPRYKIIEKRQSVAFWCNPISGHATLYWYQQILGQGPKLLIQFQNNGVVDDSQLPKDRFSAERLKGVDSTLKIQPAKLEDSAVYLCASSSLQETQYFGPGTRLLVL.

CDR3 DNA: TGTGCCAGCAGCTCCGCGGCGGGTCCGAACACCGGGGAGCTGTTTTTT. The encoded protein is CASSSAAGPNTGELFF. The rearrangement uses TRBV11-2 and TRBJ2-2; D possibly corresponds to TRBD2 (5 bases). There are 16 residues in the CDR3. V lost 4 bases to trimming and J lost 0 bases, with 12 bases between them. CDR1 SGHAT and CDR2 FQNNGV come from the germline V gene. The variable domain in full, completed from reference TRBV11-2 and TRBJ2-2, reads EAGVAQSPRYKIIEKRQSVAFWCNPISGHATLYWYQQILGQGPKLLIQFQNNGVVDDSQLPKDRFSAERLKGVDSTLKIQPAKLEDSAVYLCASSSAAGPNTGELFFGEGSRLTVL.

V gene TRBV25-1 combines with J gene TRBJ2-5; 9 positions match TRBD2. V lost 1 base to trimming and J lost 5 bases; unmatched junction nucleotides: 5. The CDR3 consists of 15 residues. From germline, CDR1 is MGHDK and CDR2 SYGVNS. The CDR3 DNA sequence: TGTGCCAGCAGTGAATGGGGCGGGGGGGGTGAGACCCAGTACTTC. It encodes CASSEWGGGGETQYF.

This rearrangement joins TRBV7-6 to TRBJ2-3; 9 nucleotides match TRBD1. The CDR3 extends over 15 amino acids. Losses at the gene ends were 5 bases for V and 5 bases for J; bases not matched to a gene: 8. Germline assignment: CDR1 SGHVS and CDR2 FNYEAQ. The CDR3 region has the DNA TGTGCCAGCAGCCGACGGACAGGGGTTATAGATACGCAGTATTTT. Its translation: CASSRRTGVIDTQYF.